A selection of T cell receptor beta chains follows, all from one sample in a study of glioma-infiltrating T cells. TCRdb re-called the multiplex PCR reads through MiXCR, storing one row per CDR3 protein. The data hold under 150,000 distinct CDR3 sequences, with about two fifths observed a single time. Sequenced: glioma tissue, nonneoplastic brain tissue, or PBMCs (not recorded which). These receptors originate from a human donor with low-grade glioma or glioblastoma, undergoing nonglioma brain surgery, or in good health (not recorded which). Both conserved end residues are part of each CDR3. D genes are given only for firm matches. Clone size, where shown, is once, few, many, or a class for clones that have expanded.

TRBV3-1,TRBD2,-,TRBJ2-7,CASSQDTSGLGQYF,TGTGCCAGCAGCCAAGATACTTCGGGACTAGGCCAGTACTTC
TRBV20-1,TRBD2,-,TRBJ2-3,CSARENSGNTDTQYF,TGCAGTGCTAGAGAAAACAGCGGGAACACAGATACGCAGTATTTT
TRBV7-2,TRBD2,many,TRBJ2-1,CASKDGRSYNEQFF,TGTGCCAGCAAGGACGGGAGGTCCTACAATGAGCAGTTCTTC
TRBV5-1,-,-,TRBJ2-1,CASSFERAYNEQFF,TGCGCCAGCAGCTTTGAGCGGGCCTACAATGAGCAGTTCTTC
TRBV7-8,TRBD1,many,TRBJ1-1,CASSRTGYTEAFF,TGTGCCAGCAGCCGGACAGGGTACACTGAAGCTTTCTTT
TRBV20-1,-,many,TRBJ2-3,CSARVGASTDTQYF,TGCAGTGCTAGAGTGGGTGCTAGCACAGATACGCAGTATTTT
TRBV6-2/TRBV6-3,-,-,TRBJ1-2,CASSYVGYGYTF,TGTGCCAGCAGTTACGTGGGGTATGGCTACACCTTC
TRBV6-6,TRBD1,few,TRBJ1-6,CASSYSRTGESPLHF,TGTGCCAGCAGTTACTCGCGGACAGGGGAATCACCCCTCCACTTT
TRBV28,-,many,TRBJ2-3,CASSQVWDTQYF,TGTGCCAGCAGTCAAGTCTGGGATACGCAGTATTTT
TRBV6-1,-,-,TRBJ2-1,CATGDSGDNEQFF,TGTGCCACTGGAGACAGTGGCGACAATGAGCAGTTCTTC
TRBV4-1,-,-,TRBJ1-4,CASSQESATVGEKLFF,TGCGCCAGCAGCCAAGAAAGCGCGACAGTCGGTGAAAAACTGTTTTTT
TRBV10-3,TRBD1,few,TRBJ1-1,CAISERYRGGTEAFF,TGTGCCATCAGTGAGCGGTACAGGGGAGGGACTGAAGCTTTCTTT
TRBV18,TRBD1,once,TRBJ1-2,CASSPPTRGSYGYTF,TGTGCCAGCTCACCACCCACCAGGGGGAGCTATGGCTACACCTTC
TRBV19,-,-,TRBJ2-1,CASSLRRGSYNEQFF,TGTGCCAGTAGCCTCCGCCGGGGATCCTACAATGAGCAGTTCTTC
TRBV9,-,-,TRBJ2-1,CASSVENSGNEQFF,TGTGCCAGCAGCGTTGAGAATAGCGGCAATGAGCAGTTCTTC
TRBV4-3,-,-,TRBJ1-2,CASSQDAGNYGYTF,TGCGCCAGCAGCCAGGATGCTGGTAACTATGGCTACACCTTC
TRBV6-1,TRBD1,-,TRBJ1-2,CASTSRGTGRGGYTF,TGTGCCAGCACCTCGCGCGGGACAGGGAGAGGTGGCTACACCTTC
TRBV2,-,few,TRBJ2-5,CASSDMAHGTQYF,TGTGCCAGCAGTGATATGGCGCATGGGACCCAGTACTTC
TRBV27,-,-,TRBJ2-7,CASSRRRWRDGKYEQYF,TGTGCCAGCAGCCGCAGGCGTTGGAGGGATGGAAAATACGAGCAGTACTTC
TRBV15,-,-,TRBJ1-4,CATSTGGNEKLFF,TGTGCCACCAGCACGGGGGGTAATGAAAAACTGTTTTTT
TRBV6-1,TRBD1,-,TRBJ2-7,CASRPGQVPSYEQYF,TGTGCCAGCAGGCCCGGACAGGTCCCCTCCTACGAGCAGTACTTC
TRBV7-2,-,-,TRBJ1-4,CASSADEKLFF,TGTGCCAGCAGCGCGGATGAAAAACTGTTTTTT
TRBV25-1,-,-,TRBJ2-2,CASSFIRTGELFF,TGTGCCAGCAGTTTCATCCGCACCGGGGAGCTGTTTTTT
TRBV6-1,-,few,TRBJ1-5,CASRDNNQPQHF,TGTGCCAGCCGGGACAACAATCAGCCCCAGCATTTT
TRBV28,-,-,TRBJ1-5,CASTALSSNEPQHF,TGTGCCAGCACGGCGTTGAGCAGCAATGAGCCCCAGCATTTT
TRBV6-2/TRBV6-3,TRBD2,-,TRBJ2-3,CASSIAGDTDTQYF,TGTGCCAGCAGTATAGCGGGCGACACAGATACGCAGTATTTT
TRBV3-1,-,few,TRBJ2-7,CASSQQPSSGKYF,TGTGCCAGCAGCCAGCAGCCTAGCTCCGGGAAGTACTTC
TRBV10-3,-,few,TRBJ1-1,CAISDPGSPNTEAFF,TGTGCCATCAGTGACCCCGGCAGTCCGAACACTGAAGCTTTCTTT
TRBV6-1,-,-,TRBJ2-1,CASSPRGAGNNEQFF,TGTGCCAGCAGTCCTCGTGGGGCCGGTAACAATGAGCAGTTCTTC
TRBV27,TRBD1,-,TRBJ2-7,CASSHRDSWYEQYF,TGTGCCAGCAGCCATAGGGACAGCTGGTACGAGCAGTACTTC
TRBV4-2,TRBD2,-,TRBJ2-3,CASSRTSGRDTQYF,TGTGCCAGCAGCCGAACTAGCGGGAGGGATACGCAGTATTTT
TRBV11-1,TRBD1,-,TRBJ2-1,CASSLRDRGNEQFF,TGTGCCAGCAGCTTAAGGGACAGGGGCAATGAGCAGTTCTTC
TRBV10-1,-,-,TRBJ2-3,CASSVRPTDTQYF,TGCGCCAGCAGTGTACGGCCTACAGATACGCAGTATTTT
TRBV6-2/TRBV6-3,TRBD1,few,TRBJ2-1,CASIPGTGEYNEQFF,TGTGCCAGCATTCCCGGGACAGGGGAGTACAATGAGCAGTTCTTC
TRBV5-1,TRBD1,-,TRBJ1-1,CASSLDGTVAPEAFF,TGCGCCAGCAGCCTGGACGGGACAGTTGCCCCTGAAGCTTTCTTT
TRBV20-1,TRBD2,few,TRBJ2-1,CSARLAGDYNEQFF,TGCAGTGCCAGACTAGCGGGAGACTACAATGAGCAGTTCTTC
TRBV11-2,-,-,TRBJ2-7,CASSLGPAGTYEQYF,TGTGCCAGCAGCTTAGGCCCCGCAGGGACCTACGAGCAGTACTTC
TRBV2,TRBD2,few,TRBJ2-3,CASSGTSVPDTQYF,TGTGCCAGCAGTGGGACTAGCGTCCCAGATACGCAGTATTTT
TRBV6-1,-,-,TRBJ1-2,CASSDGDSLGYTF,TGTGCCAGCAGCGACGGAGACTCTTTGGGCTACACCTTC
TRBV4-1,-,once,TRBJ1-2,CASSQVVGVGGYTF,TGCGCCAGCAGCCAAGTAGTGGGAGTTGGTGGCTACACCTTC
TRBV4-1,TRBD2,once,TRBJ2-1,CASSQDLTGGPYNEQFF,TGCGCCAGCAGCCAAGATTTAACGGGGGGGCCTTACAATGAGCAGTTCTTC
TRBV2,TRBD2,-,TRBJ2-5,CASSETSGQETQYF,TGTGCCAGCAGTGAAACTAGCGGTCAAGAGACCCAGTACTTC
TRBV6-5,TRBD1,-,TRBJ2-7,CAISVLTGSSYEQYF,TGTGCCATCAGTGTACTGACAGGGAGCTCCTACGAGCAGTACTTC
TRBV6-1,-,-,TRBJ1-1,CASSHGNTEAFF,TGTGCCAGCAGTCACGGAAACACTGAAGCTTTCTTT
TRBV20-1,-,-,TRBJ2-3,CSATPEGLSAGTDTQYF,TGCAGTGCTACTCCGGAGGGCCTATCAGCGGGCACAGATACGCAGTATTTT
TRBV20-1,-,few,TRBJ1-6,CSARGTGVYNSPLHF,TGCAGTGCTAGGGGGACTGGGGTCTATAATTCACCCCTCCACTTT
TRBV10-3,TRBD1,-,TRBJ1-2,CAISESGDRGYGYTF,TGTGCCATCAGTGAGTCGGGGGACAGGGGCTATGGCTACACCTTC
TRBV27,TRBD1,many,TRBJ1-6,CASRPGQGHYNSPLHF,TGTGCCAGCAGGCCGGGACAGGGACACTATAATTCACCCCTCCACTTT
TRBV10-3,TRBD2,few,TRBJ2-3,CAIKAGGGTDTQYF,TGTGCCATCAAAGCGGGGGGCGGCACAGATACGCAGTATTTT
TRBV12-3/TRBV12-4,TRBD2,-,TRBJ2-3,CASRIRPYGGARDTQYF,TGTGCCAGCAGAATTAGGCCTTACGGGGGGGCCCGAGATACGCAGTATTTT
TRBV3-1,-,-,TRBJ1-5,CASSQDRADRQHF,TGCGCCAGCAGCCAAGATCGCGCGGACCGACAGCATTTT
TRBV27,-,many,TRBJ2-3,CASSRFGVTQYF,TGTGCCAGCAGTCGGTTTGGGGTCACGCAGTATTTT
TRBV6-9,-,once,TRBJ1-5,CASSTSTASNQPRNF,-
TRBV7-2,-,-,TRBJ2-5,CASSFLGSETQYF,TGTGCCAGCAGCTTTCTAGGGTCGGAGACCCAGTACTTC
TRBV7-9,-,-,TRBJ1-2,CASSPGQLYGYTF,TGTGCCAGCAGCCCCGGACAGTTGTATGGCTACACCTTC